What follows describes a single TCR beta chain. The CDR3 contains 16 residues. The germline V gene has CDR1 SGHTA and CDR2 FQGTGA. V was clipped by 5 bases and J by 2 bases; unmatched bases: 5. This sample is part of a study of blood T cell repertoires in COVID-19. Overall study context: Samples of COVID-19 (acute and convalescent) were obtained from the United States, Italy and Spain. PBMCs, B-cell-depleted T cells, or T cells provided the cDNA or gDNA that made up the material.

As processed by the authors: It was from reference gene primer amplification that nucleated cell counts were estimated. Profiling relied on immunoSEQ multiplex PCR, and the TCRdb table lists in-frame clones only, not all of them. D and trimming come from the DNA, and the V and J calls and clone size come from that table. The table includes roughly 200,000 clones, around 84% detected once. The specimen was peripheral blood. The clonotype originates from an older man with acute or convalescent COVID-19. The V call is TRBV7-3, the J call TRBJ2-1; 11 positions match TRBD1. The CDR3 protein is CASSPSGQGAYNEQFF. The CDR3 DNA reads TGTGCCAGCAGCCCGTCGGGACAGGGGGCCTACAATGAGCAGTTCTTC.